The 31 T cell receptor beta chains presented below share a single source sample, sequenced in a study of blood T cell repertoires in COVID-19. The protocol was immunoSEQ multiplex PCR, while the TCRdb copy is restricted to in-frame clones and leaves out a portion. Among just over 60,000 clones listed, under 80% were seen once. Sequenced: peripheral blood. These receptors were taken from a man in his sixties with acute or convalescent COVID-19.

The V gene is TRBV10-1, the J gene TRBJ2-3; no reliable D call. Germline CDR1 reads WNHNN; CDR2 reads SYGVQD (reference sequence). The CDR3 is 12 residues long. V lost 6 bases and J 6 bases, leaving 10 bases between the germline ends. CDR3: CASSPTTDTQYF. The CDR3 region has the DNA TGCGCCAGCAGCCCTACTACGGATACGCAGTATTTT.

This rearrangement joins TRBV28 to TRBJ2-1; D is possibly TRBD1 (5 bases). V was clipped by 4 bases and J by 8 bases, with 21 bases between them. The CDR3 has 16 residues. Germline assignment: CDR1 MDHEN and CDR2 SYDVKM. CDR3 coding DNA: TGTGCCAGCAGTTCATCCAGGGCAGCCCATTCACATGAGCAGTTCTTC. Translated, it gives CASSSSRAAHSHEQFF.

This clone was seen only a few times. V usage is TRBV4-3 and J usage is TRBJ2-7, with TRBD2 matching over 7 bases. Germline V gives CDR1 LGHNA, CDR2 YSLEER. With 4 bases clipped from V and 5 bases from J, the junction kept 5 bases outside the gene matches. The CDR3 has 13 residues. CDR3 sequence: CASSLAGSDEQYF. CDR3 nucleotide sequence: TGCGCCAGCAGCCTAGCGGGTAGCGACGAGCAGTACTTC.

J is TRBJ2-1 and V is TRBV11-3; 7 bases align to TRBD1. The length of the CDR3 is 12 residues. V trimming: 5 bases; J trimming: 10 bases; junction bases outside the gene matches: 5. Germline CDR1 SGHNT, CDR2 YENEEA. This CDR3 is CASSQTGDEQFF. The CDR3 region has the DNA TGTGCCAGCAGCCAAACAGGGGACGAGCAGTTCTTC.

The gene calls are TRBV6-5 and TRBJ1-2; 9 bases map to TRBD1. With 6 bases clipped from V and 2 bases from J, the junction kept 7 bases outside the gene matches. The germline V gene encodes CDR1 MNHEY and CDR2 SVGAGI. The CDR3 spans 15 residues. In DNA, the CDR3 is TGTGCCAGCAGCTCCCGGACAGGGGTCAACTATGGCTACACCTTC. Its protein product is CASSSRTGVNYGYTF.

The J gene is TRBJ1-2, the V gene TRBV19; 9 positions agree with TRBD1. CDR3 length: 16 residues. The V gene's germline CDR1 is LNHDA and CDR2 SQIVND (reference sequence). Trimming at V came to 5 bases and at J to 8 bases, leaving 15 bases not matched to a gene. The CDR3 DNA reads as TGTGCCAGTAGTCCTCGGGGGACAGGGAGCTCGGAAGGCTACACCTTC. Its protein is CASSPRGTGSSEGYTF.

This chain joins TRBV29-1 and TRBJ1-1, with 7 bases matching TRBD1. V lost 7 bases to trimming and J lost 1 base; unmatched junction nucleotides: 9. The CDR3 has 14 amino acids. Germline CDR1 SQVTM, CDR2 ANQGSEA. The CDR3 nucleotides read TGCAGCGGCCTGAGGACAGGACCGAACACTGAAGCTTTCTTT. It is translated as CSGLRTGPNTEAFF.

V usage is TRBV12-3 or TRBV12-4 and J usage is TRBJ1-2; D perhaps matches TRBD1 (5 bases). The germline V and J ends were trimmed by 6 bases and 7 bases, with 9 bases remaining between them. This CDR3 comprises 11 residues. The CDR3 nucleotides read TGTGCCAGCAGAAAGGGGCTTGGCTACACCTTC. It specifies CASRKGLGYTF.

The sample holds a few counts of this clone. V and J are TRBV9 and TRBJ2-1, with TRBD2 matching over 11 bases. The CDR3 spans 16 residues. After removal of 3 bases from V and 4 bases from J, the junction contained 6 bases not matched to a gene. Germline assignment: CDR1 SGDLS and CDR2 YYNGEE. In DNA, the CDR3 is TGTGCCAGCAGCGAGAGGACTAGCGGGTTGTACAATGAGCAGTTCTTC. It yields the protein CASSERTSGLYNEQFF.

In nucleotides, the CDR3 is TGTGCCACCAGCAGAGATACAGAAAAACTGTTTTTT. Amino acid sequence: CATSRDTEKLFF. The chain has TRBV15 and TRBJ1-4; D gene unclear. The CDR3 contains 12 residues. Trimming left V 0 bases short and J 8 bases short, with 4 bases between. CDR1 LNHNV and CDR2 YYDKDF come from the germline V gene (reference sequence).

The J gene is TRBJ1-2, the V gene TRBV5-1; possibly TRBD1 for D (5 bases). The CDR3 contains 19 residues. With 2 bases removed from V and 0 bases from J, the gap between germline ends came to 23 bases. Germline V gene lookup returns CDR1 SGHRS and CDR2 YFSETQ. For the CDR3, the DNA is TGCGCCAGCAGCTTAAAATCTTTTACCCGCCGGGACTCTAACTATGGCTACACCTTC. It is translated as CASSLKSFTRRDSNYGYTF.

This rearrangement joins TRBV29-1 to TRBJ2-5; possible D gene TRBD2, 5 bases. CDR1 is SQVTM, CDR2 ANQGSEA, per germline. V gave up 2 bases and J gave up 0 bases, with 13 bases separating them. The CDR3 runs 15 residues. In nucleotides, the CDR3 is TGCAGCGTTGAAAGTGAGTGGGAGTACCAAGAGACCCAGTACTTC. Its translation: CSVESEWEYQETQYF.

The rearrangement joins TRBV6-5 to TRBJ1-1; D gene ambiguous. The CDR3 is 12 amino acids. CDR1 and CDR2 from the germline V gene are MNHEY and SVGAGI. V shed 3 bases and J shed 6 bases, with 8 bases lying between them. The CDR3: CASSYGQAEAFF. The CDR3 DNA is TGTGCCAGCAGTTATGGGCAGGCTGAAGCTTTCTTT.

The chain uses TRBV2 and TRBJ2-1; TRBD2 agrees at 13 bases. CDR3 size: 17 residues. The junction had 11 bases not matched to a gene; V was cut back by 7 bases and J by 5 bases. Germline CDR1 is SNHLY and CDR2 is FYNNEI. This chain's CDR3 is CASTGTSGKIPHNEQFF. The CDR3 DNA is TGTGCCAGCACTGGGACTAGCGGGAAGATCCCCCACAATGAGCAGTTCTTC.

This clone showed up just once. This chain joins TRBV18 and TRBJ1-1, with D perhaps TRBD1 (5 bases). V was pared by 5 bases and J by 3 bases, with 10 bases between. In germline, CDR1 is KGHSH, CDR2 LQKENI. This CDR3 contains 13 residues. For the CDR3, the DNA is TGTGCCAGCTCAACCCCGGGGGACACTGAAGCTTTCTTT. It encodes CASSTPGDTEAFF.

The rearrangement joins TRBV30 to TRBJ2-3, with D unclear. The CDR3 covers 11 residues. V was clipped by 5 bases and J by 6 bases, with 9 bases between them. CDR1 and CDR2 from the germline V gene are GTSNPN and SVGIG (reference sequence). The CDR3 DNA reads as TGTGCCTGGGGTCCCGTGGATACGCAGTATTTT. It translates to CAWGPVDTQYF.

The sample holds a few counts of this clone. V is TRBV11-2 and J is TRBJ2-2, with TRBD2 matching over 8 bases. The CDR3 spans 16 residues. From germline, CDR1 is SGHAT and CDR2 FQNNGV. The ends lost 7 bases at V and 7 bases at J; junction bases unmatched: 14. In nucleotides, the CDR3 is TGTGCCAGCACCCTAACCGGGGGGGACCCCGGCGGGGAGCTGTTTTTT. Translated: CASTLTGGDPGGELFF.

The chain combines TRBV2 with TRBJ1-2, with 7 bases identical to TRBD1. The CDR3 spans 15 residues. V shed 1 base, J shed 4 bases, and the junction held 6 bases outside the gene matches. Germline V CDR1 and CDR2: SNHLY, FYNNEI. The CDR3 bases are TGTGCCAGCAGTGAAGGGTGGACAGGTCTCTATGGCTACACCTTC. It codes for CASSEGWTGLYGYTF. Using reference TRBV2 and TRBJ1-2 for the parts outside the CDR3, the full variable domain is EPEVTQTPSHQVTQMGQEVILRCVPISNHLYFYWYRQILGQKVEFLVSFYNNEISEKSEIFDDQFSVERPDGSNFTLKIRSTKLEDSAMYFCASSEGWTGLYGYTFGSGTRLTVV.

This chain links TRBV28 with TRBJ1-5, with TRBD1 matching 8 bases. CDR3 length: 14 amino acids. Germline V gene data show CDR1 as MDHEN and CDR2 as SYDVKM. V trimming: 3 bases; J trimming: 6 bases; junction bases outside the gene matches: 4. This chain's CDR3 is CASSFPGGGQPQHF. CDR3 nucleotides: TGTGCCAGCAGTTTCCCAGGGGGCGGTCAGCCCCAGCATTTT.

This rearrangement joins TRBV28 to TRBJ2-1, with 11 bases lining up with TRBD2. Germline V CDR1 and CDR2: MDHEN, SYDVKM. This CDR3 spans 18 amino acids. Trimming removed 5 bases from V and 0 bases from J; junction bases left unmatched: 9. The CDR3 sequence: CASSPGLAEISSYNEQFF. CDR3 in DNA: TGTGCCAGCAGTCCGGGACTAGCGGAAATCAGCTCCTACAATGAGCAGTTCTTC.

The chain joins TRBV7-9 to TRBJ2-1, with TRBD2 matching 11 bases. This CDR3 has 17 residues. Germline CDR1 is SEHNR and CDR2 is FQNEAQ (reference sequence). Germline trimming cut 0 bases from V and 15 bases from J; bases unmatched to any gene: 16. CDR3 protein: CASSLARRVAGGPEPFF. In nucleotides, the CDR3 is TGTGCCAGCAGCTTAGCGCGTCGGGTAGCGGGAGGGCCTGAACCGTTCTTC.

The chain links TRBV9 to TRBJ2-3; no clear D gene. The V end was cut by 0 bases, the J end by 1 base, with 6 bases between. The V gene's germline CDR1 is SGDLS and CDR2 YYNGEE. The CDR3 contains 14 residues. The CDR3 reads CASSVAVGTDTQYF. The CDR3 DNA reads TGTGCCAGCAGCGTAGCTGTTGGCACAGATACGCAGTATTTT.

V and J are TRBV7-2 and TRBJ1-6, with 7 bases aligning to TRBD1. With 2 bases clipped from V and 10 bases from J, the junction kept 5 bases outside the gene matches. Germline V gives CDR1 SGHTA, CDR2 FQGNSA. The CDR3 consists of 14 residues. The CDR3 DNA reads TGTGCCAGCAGCTTACGCAGGGGGGAATCACCCCTCCACTTT. It encodes CASSLRRGESPLHF.

The V call is TRBV5-5, the J call TRBJ2-1, with TRBD1 identical over 10 bases. J lost 6 bases, V lost 3 bases, and 3 bases had no gene match. The CDR3 sequence is 14 residues long. Per germline, CDR1 SGHKS and CDR2 YYEKEE (reference sequence). The CDR3 DNA reads as TGTGCCAGCAGCTCACGACAGGGGGCCAATGAGCAGTTCTTC. Translating gives CASSSRQGANEQFF.

The chain recombines TRBV4-1 with TRBJ2-3; a weak D match, TRBD2 (5 bases). The CDR3 loop spans 16 amino acids. Trimming took 1 base from V and 4 from J, leaving 15 bases between them. Germline values: CDR1 MGHRA, CDR2 YSYEKL. CDR3 in DNA: TGCGCCAGCAGCCAAGTTCCGAGGGCCCGTTCAGATACGCAGTATTTT. Protein: CASSQVPRARSDTQYF.

The genes are TRBV28 and TRBJ1-3, with D possibly being TRBD1 (6 bases). Trimming pared 5 bases from V and 0 bases from J, leaving 8 bases between. Germline V lookup: CDR1 MDHEN, CDR2 SYDVKM. The CDR3 sequence is 14 residues long. In DNA, the CDR3 is TGTGCCAGCAGTACAGGGTCCTCTGGAAACACCATATATTTT. This encodes CASSTGSSGNTIYF.

This chain joins TRBV19 and TRBJ2-6; D gene uncertain. Germline CDR1 LNHDA, CDR2 SQIVND (reference sequence). Trimming shortened V by 3 bases and J by 0 bases, and 3 bases separated the two germline ends. The CDR3 runs 14 residues. The CDR3 spells CASSIYSGANVLTF. CDR3 bases: TGTGCCAGTAGTATTTACTCTGGGGCCAACGTCCTGACTTTC.

The table lists this clone with a count of one. J is TRBJ2-3 and V is TRBV4-1; tentative D call: TRBD2 (6 bases). The length of the CDR3 is 16 residues. Germline CDR1 and CDR2: MGHRA and YSYEKL. Trimming took off 1 base at V and 4 bases at J, with 15 bases between the two ends. CDR3 sequence reads: CASSQVTGVSADTQYF. As DNA, the CDR3 is TGCGCCAGCAGCCAAGTAACGGGAGTTTCTGCAGATACGCAGTATTTT.

This chain uses TRBV19 with TRBJ1-5; TRBD1 agrees at 11 bases. V shed 5 bases, J shed 6 bases, and the junction held 18 bases outside the gene matches. CDR1 and CDR2 (germline): LNHDA, SQIVND (reference sequence). The CDR3 extends over 19 amino acids. The chain's CDR3 is CASSHTLGTGGEVGQPQHF. The CDR3 DNA reads TGTGCCAGTAGTCATACCTTGGGGACAGGGGGTGAAGTGGGTCAGCCCCAGCATTTT.

The gene calls are TRBV18 and TRBJ2-5; D is unclear. CDR3 length: 12 residues. Germline CDR1 reads KGHSH; CDR2 reads LQKENI. V was shortened by 2 bases and J by 6 bases, with 7 bases between the two germline ends. CDR3 nucleotides: TGTGCCAGCTCACCAATGCGAAAGACCCAGTACTTC. This codes for CASSPMRKTQYF. Supplemented by reference TRBV18 and TRBJ2-5, the full variable domain reads NAGVMQNPRHLVRRRGQEARLRCSPMKGHSHVYWYRQLPEEGLKFMVYLQKENIIDESGMPKERFSAEFPKEGPSILRIQQVVRGDSAAYFCASSPMRKTQYFGPGTRLLVL.

This clone came up a few times. The chain recombines TRBV19 with TRBJ2-4; D uncertain. V shed 2 bases and J shed 8 bases, with 13 bases lying between them. This CDR3 has 14 residues. Per germline, CDR1 LNHDA and CDR2 SQIVND (reference sequence). DNA for the CDR3: TGTGCCAGTAGTATAAGGAATCAGGTCGACATTCAGTACTTC. It translates to CASSIRNQVDIQYF.